This T cell receptor beta chain emerged from a study of blood T cell repertoires in COVID-19. At the level of the study: Sites in the United States, Italy and Spain provided acute and convalescent COVID-19 samples. PBMCs, B-cell-depleted T cells, or T cells were the source of the cDNA or gDNA that made up the material.

Trimming removed 10 bases from V and 3 bases from J, with 16 bases in between. The V gene's germline CDR1 is SGHTA and CDR2 FQGNSA. The CDR3 extends over 13 amino acids. TCRdb's table, derived via immunoSEQ multiplex PCR, lists solely in-frame clones and lacks some. This table holds around 340,000 clones, about 88% found once. The source material was peripheral blood. The chain links TRBV7-2 to TRBJ2-7; D not resolved. The TCR comes from a woman aged 55-69 years with COVID-19, enrolled during active disease. The CDR3, as DNA: TGTGCCACTGAGGCCCATCAAATCTACGAGCAGTACTTC. This translates into CATEAHQIYEQYF.